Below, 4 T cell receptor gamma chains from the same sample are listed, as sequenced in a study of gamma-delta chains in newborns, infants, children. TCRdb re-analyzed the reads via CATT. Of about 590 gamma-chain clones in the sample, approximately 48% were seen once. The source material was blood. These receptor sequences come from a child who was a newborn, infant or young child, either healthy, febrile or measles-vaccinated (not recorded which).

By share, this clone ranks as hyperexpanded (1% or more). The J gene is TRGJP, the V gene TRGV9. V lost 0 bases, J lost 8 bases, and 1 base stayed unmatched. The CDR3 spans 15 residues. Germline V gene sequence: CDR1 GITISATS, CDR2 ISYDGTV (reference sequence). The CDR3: CALWEVQLGKKIKVF. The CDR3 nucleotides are TGTGCCTTGTGGGAGGTGCAGTTGGGCAAAAAAATCAAGGTATTT.

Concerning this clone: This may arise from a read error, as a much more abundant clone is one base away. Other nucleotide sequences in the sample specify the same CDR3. CDR3 nucleotide sequence: TGTGCCTTGTGGGAGGTGCAACAGGAGTTGGGCAAAAAAATCAAGGTATTT. Protein product: CALWEVQQELGKKIKVF. The chain carries TRGV9 and TRGJP. TCRdb carries no J gene annotation; the J gene was assigned here by matching the DNA with germline. V lost 0 bases, J lost 7 bases, and 6 bases stayed unmatched. The V gene's germline CDR1 is GITISATS and CDR2 ISYDGTV (reference sequence). This CDR3 has 17 amino acids.

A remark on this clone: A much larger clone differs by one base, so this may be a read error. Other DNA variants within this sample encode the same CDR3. CDR3 coding DNA: TGTGCCTTGTGGGAGGAGGAGTTGGGCAAAAAAATCAAGGTATTT. As protein: CALWEEELGKKIKVF. The J gene is TRGJP, the V gene TRGV9. Germline CDR1 and CDR2: GITISATS and ISYDGTV (reference sequence). The CDR3 sequence is 15 residues long. V lost 2 bases to trimming and J lost 7 bases; unmatched junction nucleotides: 2.

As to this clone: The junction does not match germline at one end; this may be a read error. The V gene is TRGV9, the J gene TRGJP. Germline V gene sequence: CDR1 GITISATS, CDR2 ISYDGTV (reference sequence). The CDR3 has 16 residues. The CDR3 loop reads CALWDSQELGEKIKVF. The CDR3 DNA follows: TGTGCCTTGTGGGACTCTCAAGAGTTGGGCGAAAAAATCAAGGTATTT.